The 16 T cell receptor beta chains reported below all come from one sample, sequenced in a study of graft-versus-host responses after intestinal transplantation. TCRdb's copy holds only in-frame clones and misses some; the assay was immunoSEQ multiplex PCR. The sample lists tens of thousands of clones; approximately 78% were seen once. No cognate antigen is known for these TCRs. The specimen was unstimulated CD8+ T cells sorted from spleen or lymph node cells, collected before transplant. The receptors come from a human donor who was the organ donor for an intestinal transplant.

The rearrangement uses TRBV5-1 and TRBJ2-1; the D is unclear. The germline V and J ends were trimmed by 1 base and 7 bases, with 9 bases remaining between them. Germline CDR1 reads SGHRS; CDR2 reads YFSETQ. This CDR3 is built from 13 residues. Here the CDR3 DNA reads TGCGCCAGCAGCTTGATGGGGTCTAATGAGCAGTTCTTC. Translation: CASSLMGSNEQFF.

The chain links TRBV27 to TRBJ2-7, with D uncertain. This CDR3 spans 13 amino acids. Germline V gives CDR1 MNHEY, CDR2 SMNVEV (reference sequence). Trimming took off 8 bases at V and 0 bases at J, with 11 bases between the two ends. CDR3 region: CASRLGLSYEQYF. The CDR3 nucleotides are TGTGCCAGCCGATTAGGCCTCTCCTACGAGCAGTACTTC.

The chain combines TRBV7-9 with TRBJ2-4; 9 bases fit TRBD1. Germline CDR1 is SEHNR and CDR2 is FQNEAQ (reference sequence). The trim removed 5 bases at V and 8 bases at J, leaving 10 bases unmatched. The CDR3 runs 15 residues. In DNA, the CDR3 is TGTGCCAGCAGCCCAACAGGGGGCGCGGGTGACATTCAGTACTTC. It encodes CASSPTGGAGDIQYF.

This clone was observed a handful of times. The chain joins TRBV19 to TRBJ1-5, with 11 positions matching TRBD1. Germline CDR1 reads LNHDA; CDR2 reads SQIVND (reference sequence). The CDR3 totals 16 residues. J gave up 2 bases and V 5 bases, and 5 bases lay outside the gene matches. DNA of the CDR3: TGTGCCAGTAGTCTAAGGACAGGGGGCGGCAATCAGCCCCAGCATTTT. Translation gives CASSLRTGGGNQPQHF.

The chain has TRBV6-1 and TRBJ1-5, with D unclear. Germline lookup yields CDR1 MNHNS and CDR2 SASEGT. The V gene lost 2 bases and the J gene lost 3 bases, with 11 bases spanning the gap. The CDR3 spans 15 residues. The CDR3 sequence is CASSEWASPNQPQHF. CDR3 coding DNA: TGTGCCAGCAGTGAATGGGCCTCCCCCAATCAGCCCCAGCATTTT.

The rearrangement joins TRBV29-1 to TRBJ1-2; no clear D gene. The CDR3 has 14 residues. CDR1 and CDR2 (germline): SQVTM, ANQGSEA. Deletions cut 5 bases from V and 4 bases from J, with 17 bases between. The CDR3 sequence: CSVPITHSLYGYTF. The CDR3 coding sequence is TGCAGCGTTCCTATTACACACTCGCTCTATGGCTACACCTTC.

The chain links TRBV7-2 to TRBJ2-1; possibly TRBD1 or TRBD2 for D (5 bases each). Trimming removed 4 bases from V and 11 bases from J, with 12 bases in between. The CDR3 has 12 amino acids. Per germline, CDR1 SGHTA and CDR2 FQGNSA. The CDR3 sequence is CASSSGTYQQFF. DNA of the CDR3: TGTGCCAGCAGCTCCGGGACCTACCAGCAGTTCTTC.

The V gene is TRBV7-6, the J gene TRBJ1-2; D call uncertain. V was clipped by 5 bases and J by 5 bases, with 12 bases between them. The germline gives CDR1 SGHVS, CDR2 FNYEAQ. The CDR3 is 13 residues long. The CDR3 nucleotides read TGTGCCAGCAGCCCTCAGGAAGGGTATGGCTACACCTTC. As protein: CASSPQEGYGYTF.

The CDR3 region is CASSVDRGNTGELFF. The CDR3 coding sequence is TGTGCCAGCAGCGTGGACAGGGGTAACACCGGGGAGCTGTTTTTT. The gene calls are TRBV5-6 and TRBJ2-2; 9 bases map to TRBD1. The V and J ends lost 4 bases and 2 bases, in that order; junction bases with no gene match: 3. The CDR3 spans 15 residues. The germline V gene has CDR1 SGHDT and CDR2 YYEEEE.

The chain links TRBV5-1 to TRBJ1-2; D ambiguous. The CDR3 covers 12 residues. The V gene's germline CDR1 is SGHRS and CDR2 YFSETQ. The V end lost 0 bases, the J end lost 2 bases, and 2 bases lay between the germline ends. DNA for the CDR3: TGCGCCAGCAGCTTGGACAACTATGGCTACACCTTC. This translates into CASSLDNYGYTF.

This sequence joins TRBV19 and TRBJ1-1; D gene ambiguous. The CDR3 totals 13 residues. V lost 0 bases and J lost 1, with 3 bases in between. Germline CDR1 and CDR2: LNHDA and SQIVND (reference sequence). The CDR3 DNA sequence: TGTGCCAGTAGTATAGATCGGAACACTGAAGCTTTCTTT. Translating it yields CASSIDRNTEAFF.

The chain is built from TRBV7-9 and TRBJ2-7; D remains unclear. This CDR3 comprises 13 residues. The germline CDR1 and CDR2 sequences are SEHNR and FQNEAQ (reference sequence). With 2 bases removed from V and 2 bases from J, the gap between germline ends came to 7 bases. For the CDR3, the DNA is TGTGCCAGCAGCTTAAACTCAGCCTACGAGCAGTACTTC. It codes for CASSLNSAYEQYF.

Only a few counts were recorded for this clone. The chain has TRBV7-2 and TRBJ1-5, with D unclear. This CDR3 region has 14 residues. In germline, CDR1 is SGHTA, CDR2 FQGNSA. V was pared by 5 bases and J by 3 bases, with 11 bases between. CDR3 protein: CASSDDLANQPQHF. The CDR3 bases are TGTGCCAGCAGCGATGATCTGGCCAATCAGCCCCAGCATTTT.

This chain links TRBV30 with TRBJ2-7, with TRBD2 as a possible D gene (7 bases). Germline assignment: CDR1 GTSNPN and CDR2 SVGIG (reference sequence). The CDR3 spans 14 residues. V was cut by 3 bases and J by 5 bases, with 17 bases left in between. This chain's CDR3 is CAWRDWTGGNEQYF. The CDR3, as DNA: TGTGCCTGGAGAGATTGGACGGGGGGCAACGAGCAGTACTTC.

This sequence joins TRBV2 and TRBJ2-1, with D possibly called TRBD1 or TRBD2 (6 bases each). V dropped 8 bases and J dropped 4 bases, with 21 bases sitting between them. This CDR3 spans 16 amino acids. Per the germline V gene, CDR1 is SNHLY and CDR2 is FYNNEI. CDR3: CASGKGGGSKYNEQFF. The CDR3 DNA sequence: TGTGCCAGCGGCAAGGGGGGAGGTTCCAAGTACAATGAGCAGTTCTTC.

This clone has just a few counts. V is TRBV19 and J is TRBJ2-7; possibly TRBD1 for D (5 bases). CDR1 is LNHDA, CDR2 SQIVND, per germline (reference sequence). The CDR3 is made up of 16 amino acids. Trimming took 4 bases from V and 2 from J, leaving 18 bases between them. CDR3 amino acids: CASSKTQQAQTYEQYF. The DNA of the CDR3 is TGTGCCAGTAGTAAAACCCAACAGGCCCAAACCTACGAGCAGTACTTC.